This TCR beta chain came from a study of high-grade serous ovarian cancer treatment subgroups. Overall study: Each sample yielded on average about 7,000 unique TCR beta rearrangements from approximately 15,000 reads.

Tumor tissue was taken before any definitive surgery or chemotherapy was given. General observations from the study: Repertoire similarity ranged about 0.11 to 0.8 between tumors of one patient.

This clone was seen only once. The antigen is undetermined. V lost 5 bases and J 8 bases, leaving 10 bases between the germline ends. The CDR3 sequence is 12 residues long. Looked up from germline, CDR1 is SGHAT and CDR2 is FQNNGV. Data came from immunoSEQ multiplex PCR; TCRdb stores just in-frame clones and leaves some out. Of 4,800 or so clones in the sample, approximately 70% were seen once. The clonotype comes from a human donor with high-grade serous ovarian cancer. The chain has TRBV11-2 and TRBJ1-3, with D possibly being TRBD1 (6 bases). Input material: tumor tissue. The CDR3 sequence is CASSKQGHTIYF. For the CDR3, the DNA is TGTGCCAGCAGCAAACAGGGCCACACCATATATTTT.